This TCR beta chain was identified during a study of T-cell reconstitution after alpha-beta-depleted transplantation in children. This CDR3 region has 16 residues. V was pared by 5 bases and J by 0 bases, with 14 bases between. Germline CDR1 is SGHVS and CDR2 is FNYEAQ. The table lists this clonotype with a few counts. Unique molecular identifiers tagged the TCRbeta library. TCRdb redid the calling of the PCR reads with MiXCR, one entry per CDR3 protein. The table records a few hundred thousand distinct CDR3 sequences, about 9.3% of them present only once. This sample comprised PBMCs from the stem cell graft donor, obtained from the stem cell graft. This receptor was identified in a human donor who donated a stem cell graft to a child with acute lymphoblastic leukemia. The chain uses TRBV7-6 and TRBJ1-3, with D possibly TRBD1 on 6 matching bases. CDR3 nucleotide sequence: TGTGCCAGCAGCATCTCCCGACAGGTCTCTGGAAACACCATATATTTT. Protein product: CASSISRQVSGNTIYF.